This is a list of T cell receptor beta chains from one sample in a study of T cells in Graves' hyperthyroidism and ophthalmopathy. TCRdb called the multiplex PCR reads again in MiXCR, with one record for every CDR3 protein. Among under 300,000 distinct CDR3 sequences, 15% were seen once, and the ten largest hold under 35%. Material: blood. The receptors derive from a woman in her forties or fifties with Graves' hyperthyroidism that later progressed to Graves' ophthalmopathy. The CDR3 runs from the conserved cysteine through the conserved F or W. The D gene is left open where the match is weak. Clone size is given for some rows only: seen once, a few or many times, or a class if the clone is expanded.

J,V,size,D,CDR3,DNA
TRBJ1-2,TRBV2,many,NA,CASSEAGTIDNYGYTF,TGTGCCAGCAGTGAAGCGGGGACCATCGACAACTATGGCTACACCTTC
TRBJ2-3,TRBV9,NA,TRBD2,CASSTPLLAGGPTDTQYF,TGTGCCAGCAGCACACCTCTACTAGCGGGAGGACCCACAGATACGCAGTATTTT
TRBJ1-1,TRBV19,many,NA,CASSIVYDSYEAFF,TGTGCCAGTAGTATAGTCTACGACAGTTATGAAGCTTTCTTT
TRBJ2-1,TRBV10-1,many,TRBD1,CASSEPGTGVNSYNEQFF,TGCGCCAGCAGTGAACCCGGGACAGGGGTCAACTCCTACAATGAGCAGTTCTTC
TRBJ2-1,TRBV15,NA,NA,CATSRGRGDEQFF,TGTGCCACCAGCAGGGGGAGGGGGGATGAGCAGTTCTTC
TRBJ1-5,TRBV2,many,NA,CASRPRGSEYSNQPQHF,TGTGCCAGCAGACCCCGGGGCAGCGAGTATAGCAATCAGCCCCAGCATTTT
TRBJ1-6,TRBV7-2,many,NA,CASSLRQSSYNSPLHF,TGTGCCAGCAGCTTAAGGCAGAGCTCCTATAATTCACCCCTCCACTTT
TRBJ2-7,TRBV29-1,many,TRBD2,CSVEGGTSGSYEQYF,TGCAGCGTTGAAGGGGGGACTAGCGGTTCCTACGAGCAGTACTTC
TRBJ1-2,TRBV19,NA,NA,CASSAIDSSNYGYTF,TGTGCCAGTAGTGCCATAGACAGTTCTAACTATGGCTACACCTTC
TRBJ1-2,TRBV19,NA,NA,CASTTGGSFYGYTF,TGTGCCAGTACGACCGGGGGATCTTTCTATGGCTACACCTTC
TRBJ1-1,TRBV27,many,NA,CASIGDMNTEAFF,TGTGCCAGCATCGGGGACATGAACACTGAAGCTTTCTTT
TRBJ2-7,TRBV7-9,few,NA,CASSLGNLYEQYF,TGTGCCAGCAGTTTAGGGAATCTCTACGAGCAGTACTTC
TRBJ1-2,TRBV20-1,NA,TRBD1,CSAGPGQGVYGYTF,TGCAGTGCTGGGCCGGGACAGGGGGTCTATGGCTACACCTTC
TRBJ2-1,TRBV5-1,NA,TRBD2,CASSSIGTSGGDSYNEQFF,TGCGCCAGCAGCTCTATAGGGACTAGCGGGGGCGACTCCTACAATGAGCAGTTCTTC
TRBJ2-5,TRBV25-1,many,NA,CASISHYGETQYF,TGTGCCAGCATATCCCATTATGGAGAGACCCAGTACTTC
TRBJ1-2,TRBV28,many,NA,CASRGADGYTF,TGTGCCAGCAGAGGAGCTGATGGCTACACCTTC
TRBJ2-7,TRBV12-3/TRBV12-4,many,NA,CASSVTPYEQYF,TGTGCCAGCAGCGTAACCCCCTACGAGCAGTACTTC
TRBJ2-7,TRBV4-1,many,NA,CASSRVGAGDEQYF,TGCGCCAGCAGCCGGGTCGGGGCAGGGGACGAGCAGTACTTC
TRBJ2-3,TRBV6-2/TRBV6-3,many,NA,CASYSTDTQYF,TGTGCCAGCTACAGCACAGATACGCAGTATTTT
TRBJ1-2,TRBV19,few,TRBD1,CASLDRGYGYTF,TGTGCGAGTCTTGACAGGGGCTATGGCTACACCTTC
TRBJ1-2,TRBV29-1,few,NA,CSVENRVDGYTF,TGCAGCGTTGAGAACAGGGTGGATGGCTACACCTTC
TRBJ2-7,TRBV20-1,NA,TRBD2,CSARTGAGTSGRREQYF,TGCAGTGCTAGAACAGGGGCCGGGACTAGCGGCCGCCGGGAGCAGTACTTC
TRBJ2-5,TRBV7-3,NA,TRBD2,CASSPGLLAGGFQETQYF,TGTGCCAGCAGTCCCGGGCTACTAGCGGGAGGGTTTCAAGAGACCCAGTACTTC
TRBJ2-1,TRBV29-1,NA,NA,CSGGRAGSYNEQFF,TGCAGCGGAGGGCGAGCGGGCTCCTACAATGAGCAGTTCTTC
TRBJ2-5,TRBV6-1,many,NA,CASSHIEETQYF,TGTGCCAGCAGTCACATTGAAGAGACCCAGTACTTC
TRBJ1-6,TRBV18,many,NA,CASSPSGGQNSPLHF,TGTGCCAGCTCACCATCGGGCGGGCAGAATTCACCCCTCCACTTT
TRBJ1-1,TRBV28,many,NA,CASLGGAVTEAFF,TGTGCCAGTTTGGGGGGGGCAGTCACTGAAGCTTTCTTT
TRBJ2-3,TRBV2,many,NA,CASSAESGTDTQYF,TGTGCCAGCAGCGCGGAATCCGGCACAGATACGCAGTATTTT
TRBJ2-2,TRBV10-2,NA,TRBD2,CASMIRAGAGTGELFF,TGCGCCAGCATGATCAGAGCGGGAGCGGGTACCGGGGAGCTGTTTTTT
TRBJ2-2,TRBV28,NA,NA,CATKEQNTGELFF,TGTGCCACCAAGGAGCAGAACACCGGGGAGCTGTTTTTT
TRBJ2-1,TRBV7-3,many,TRBD1,CASSLSGQGNHEQFF,TGTGCCAGCAGCTTAAGTGGACAGGGTAACCATGAGCAGTTCTTC
TRBJ2-1,TRBV2,many,NA,CASTRLAVEQFF,TGTGCCAGCACCCGTCTAGCTGTTGAGCAGTTCTTC
TRBJ2-7,TRBV30,few,NA,CAWSDRHGTSYEQYF,TGTGCCTGGAGTGACCGGCACGGGACCTCCTACGAGCAGTACTTC
TRBJ1-4,TRBV6-1,NA,NA,CASIRATNEKLFF,TGTGCCAGTATAAGAGCAACTAATGAAAAACTGTTTTTT
TRBJ2-1,TRBV20-1,many,TRBD1,CSARDGDRGRNEQFF,TGCAGTGCTAGAGATGGGGACAGGGGTAGGAATGAGCAGTTCTTC
TRBJ2-7,TRBV18,few,TRBD1,CASSLDRGIGEQYF,TGTGCCAGCTCACTTGACAGGGGGATCGGCGAGCAGTACTTC
TRBJ2-1,TRBV19,few,TRBD2,CASRSWWTSGGLPYNEQFF,TGTGCCAGTAGATCCTGGTGGACTAGCGGGGGGCTCCCATACAATGAGCAGTTCTTC